This passage covers 2 T cell receptor beta chains from one sample sequenced in a study of the immune and genomic landscape of osteosarcoma. Sequencing was performed with immunoSEQ multiplex PCR; in TCRdb, only in-frame clones are kept and a portion is missing. Of 800 to 950 clones listed, under 70% are singletons. Sequenced input: primary tumor tissue from the humerus. Receptors were obtained from a woman aged 70-85 years with osteosarcoma.

The genes are TRBV29-1 and TRBJ1-2; TRBD1 matches 8 bases. CDR3 length equals 18 residues. Germline trimming cut 1 base from V and 3 bases from J; bases unmatched to any gene: 16. Germline V gene sequence: CDR1 SQVTM, CDR2 ANQGSEA. CDR3 in DNA: TGCAGCGTTGAAGTATTGCAGGGGGCCATGGTGGGATACTATGGCTACACCTTC. Amino acid sequence: CSVEVLQGAMVGYYGYTF.

The rearrangement links TRBV6-1 to TRBJ2-3, with D perhaps matching TRBD1 (7 bases). V was pared by 6 bases and J by 11 bases, with 18 bases between. CDR3 length equals 13 residues. CDR1 and CDR2 (germline): MNHNS, SASEGT. CDR3 nucleotide sequence: TGTGCCAGCAGGGAGGGGGCAGCTTTACAGCAGTATTTT. The encoded protein is CASREGAALQQYF.